This TCR beta chain was documented in a study of naive and memory T cell subsets. From the second PCR step, alpha and beta chains were amplified apart. CD8 T cells were positively selected from what remained after CD4 positive selection. Trimming shortened V by 3 bases and J by 4 bases, and 9 bases separated the two germline ends. CDR3 length equals 14 residues. Per germline, CDR1 MNHEY and CDR2 SMNVEV (reference sequence). The beta constant-region primer was an equimolar mix of two oligonucleotides covering TRBC1 and TRBC2. From the UMI-ligation and nested PCR reads, TCRdb called clonotypes with MiXCR, one entry per CDR3 protein. The data contain some 21,000 distinct CDR3 sequences, 9.5% to 12% of them singletons.

The sequencing input was central memory CD8+ T cells from blood. This receptor was identified in a human donor in good health. V is TRBV27 and J is TRBJ1-4; the D gene is possibly TRBD1 (5 bases). The CDR3 DNA reads TGTGCCAGCAGTTTCGTAGGGGATAATGAAAAACTGTTTTTT. This sequence encodes CASSFVGDNEKLFF.